This entry lists 11 T cell receptor beta chains sequenced from one sample in a study of molecular identifiers for immune sequencing clone quantification. TCRdb processed the PCR reads anew with MiXCR; each CDR3 protein has one entry. The sample contains about 65,000 distinct CDR3 sequences, around 18% of which appear only once. The specimen sequenced was naive CD8+ T cells from blood, with Jurkat cell RNA spiked in. Subset in this sample: FACS-sorted CD8+CD4-CCR7+CD45RA+ naive T cells. The receptors were sampled from a human donor in good health. Some libraries in this study had Jurkat cell RNA spiked in.

This clonotype was observed many times. The V call is TRBV7-9, the J call TRBJ2-6; D possibly corresponds to TRBD2 (5 bases). CDR3 size: 18 residues. Per the germline V gene, CDR1 is SEHNR and CDR2 is FQNEAQ (reference sequence). V was shortened by 5 bases and J by 2 bases, with 19 bases between the two germline ends. The chain's CDR3 is CASSRRGREFAGANVLTF. CDR3 sequence (DNA): TGTGCCAGCAGCAGACGAGGGAGAGAATTCGCTGGGGCCAACGTCCTGACTTTC.

This clonotype was seen repeatedly, ten times or more. The chain uses TRBV29-1 and TRBJ1-4; TRBD1 aligns across 8 bases. CDR3 length: 14 amino acids. V lost 6 bases to trimming and J lost 7 bases; unmatched junction nucleotides: 10. CDR1 SQVTM and CDR2 ANQGSEA come from the germline V gene. The CDR3 spells CSVISRGRGEKLFF. As DNA, the CDR3 is TGCAGCGTGATCAGCAGGGGGCGGGGTGAAAAACTGTTTTTT.

The sample holds many counts of this clonotype. The rearrangement joins TRBV4-1 to TRBJ2-5, with 13 bases fitting TRBD2. The V gene's germline CDR1 is MGHRA and CDR2 YSYEKL. With V trimmed by 1 base and J by 2 bases, 4 bases remained unmatched. This CDR3 comprises 17 residues. The CDR3 sequence: CASSQGPGLAGQETQYF. CDR3 nucleotides: TGCGCCAGCAGCCAAGGTCCGGGACTAGCGGGACAAGAGACCCAGTACTTC.

Details on this clonotype: One end of the junction varies from germline; a read error may be responsible. The chain is built from TRBV19 and TRBJ1-5, with no clear D. This CDR3 is built from 15 residues. Germline CDR1 reads LNHDA; CDR2 reads SQIVND (reference sequence). The CDR3 reads CASSILGSPAQPRHF. As DNA, the CDR3 is TGTGCCAGTAGTATCTTAGGAAGTCCCGCGCAGCCCCGGCATTTT.

In this sample, this clonotype turned up many times. The chain's CDR3 is CSASPSGPSYEQYF. CDR3 nucleotides: TGCAGTGCCAGCCCGAGCGGACCCTCCTACGAGCAGTACTTC. This chain uses TRBV20-1 with TRBJ2-7; possible D gene TRBD2, 5 bases. Trimming left V 6 bases short and J 0 bases short, with 15 bases between. Germline V gene lookup returns CDR1 DFQATT and CDR2 SNEGSKA (reference sequence). CDR3 length equals 14 residues.

This clonotype has at least ten counts. The chain employs TRBV4-1 and TRBJ2-7; 10 nucleotides align to TRBD2. The CDR3 covers 17 residues. Germline trimming cut 3 bases from V and 2 bases from J; bases unmatched to any gene: 10. Germline CDR1 is MGHRA and CDR2 is YSYEKL. This CDR3 reads CASSHKLTSGNTYEQYF. CDR3 nucleotides: TGCGCCAGCAGCCATAAACTAACTAGCGGGAACACCTACGAGCAGTACTTC.

CDR3 region: CASSPPPGTSARKSSYNEQFF. The CDR3 DNA reads TGTGCCAGCTCACCACCACCCGGGACTAGCGCTAGAAAAAGCTCCTACAATGAGCAGTTCTTC. The chain joins TRBV18 to TRBJ2-1; 10 nucleotides align to TRBD2. The CDR3 has 21 residues. Germline V lookup: CDR1 KGHSH, CDR2 LQKENI. V shed 0 bases, J shed 0 bases, and the junction held 14 bases outside the gene matches.

In this sample, this clonotype turned up many times. V and J are TRBV24-1 and TRBJ2-3, with 11 bases lining up with TRBD2. V lost 4 bases, J lost 5 bases, and 7 bases stayed unmatched. CDR3 length: 16 residues. Germline V gives CDR1 KGHDR, CDR2 SFDVKD. The CDR3, as DNA: TGTGCCACCAGTGACTCGGGACTAGCGGAGCTAGATACGCAGTATTTT. This codes for CATSDSGLAELDTQYF.

This clonotype was recorded a few times. It may be a read error: a sequence one base away is much more abundant. The J gene is TRBJ2-7, the V gene TRBV3-1; D is undetermined. V lost 1 base and J lost 0, with 7 bases in between. The CDR3 loop spans 14 amino acids. Germline lookup yields CDR1 LGHDT and CDR2 YNNKEL (reference sequence). CDR3 sequence: CASSQGYTSYEQYF. Here the CDR3 DNA reads TGTGCCAGCAGCCAAGGCTATACCTCCTACGAGCAGTACTTC.

Ten or more counts support this clonotype. V and J are TRBV10-1 and TRBJ2-1; 13 nucleotides align to TRBD2. Germline-derived CDR1 and CDR2 are WNHNN and SYGVQD (reference sequence). The CDR3 runs to 16 residues. The V segment lost 0 bases and the J segment 8 bases; nucleotides outside the gene matches: 4. CDR3 coding DNA: TGCGCCAGCAGTGAGTCGCGGACTAGCGGGAGTTATGAGCAGTTCTTC. Translating it yields CASSESRTSGSYEQFF.

The sample holds many counts of this clonotype. The rearrangement links TRBV23-1 to TRBJ2-5, with 11 positions matching TRBD2. TRBV23-1 is placed among ORFs of uncertain function. The junction had 1 base not matched to a gene; V was cut back by 4 bases and J by 3 bases. The CDR3 loop spans 14 amino acids. The CDR3 spells CASSLAGGEETQYF. The CDR3, as DNA: TGCGCCAGCAGTCTAGCGGGAGGGGAAGAGACCCAGTACTTC.